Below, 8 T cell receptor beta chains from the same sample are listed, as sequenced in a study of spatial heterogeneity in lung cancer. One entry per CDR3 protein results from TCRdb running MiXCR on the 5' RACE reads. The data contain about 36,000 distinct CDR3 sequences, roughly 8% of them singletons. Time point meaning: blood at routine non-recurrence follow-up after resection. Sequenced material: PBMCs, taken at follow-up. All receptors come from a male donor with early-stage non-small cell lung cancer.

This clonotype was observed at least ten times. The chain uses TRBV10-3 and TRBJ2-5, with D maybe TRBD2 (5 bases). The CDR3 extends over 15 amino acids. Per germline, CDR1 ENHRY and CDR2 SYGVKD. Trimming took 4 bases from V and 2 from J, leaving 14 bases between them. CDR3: CAISGVGGLQETQYF. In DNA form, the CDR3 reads TGTGCCATCAGTGGTGTGGGCGGACTGCAAGAGACCCAGTACTTC.

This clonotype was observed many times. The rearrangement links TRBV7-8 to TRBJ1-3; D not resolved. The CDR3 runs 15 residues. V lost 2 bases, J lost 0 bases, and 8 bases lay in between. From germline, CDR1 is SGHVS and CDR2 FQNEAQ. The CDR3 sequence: CASSLFGLSGNTIYF. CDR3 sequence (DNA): TGTGCCAGCAGCTTATTTGGGCTCTCTGGAAACACCATATATTTT.

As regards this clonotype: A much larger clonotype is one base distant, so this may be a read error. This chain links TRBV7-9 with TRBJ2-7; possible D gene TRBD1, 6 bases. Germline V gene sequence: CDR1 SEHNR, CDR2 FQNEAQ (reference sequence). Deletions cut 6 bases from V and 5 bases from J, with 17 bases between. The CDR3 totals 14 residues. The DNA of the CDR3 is TGTGCCAGCAGTTCCCAGGGGTTAGCCAACGAGCAGTACTTC. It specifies CASSSQGLANEQYF.

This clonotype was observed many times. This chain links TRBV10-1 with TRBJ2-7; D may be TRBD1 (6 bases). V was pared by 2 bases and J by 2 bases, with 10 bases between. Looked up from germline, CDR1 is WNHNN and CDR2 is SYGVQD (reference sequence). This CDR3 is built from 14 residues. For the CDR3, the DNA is TGCGCCAGCAGTGAGGCAGGGGTCCCCTACGAGCAGTACTTC. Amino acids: CASSEAGVPYEQYF.

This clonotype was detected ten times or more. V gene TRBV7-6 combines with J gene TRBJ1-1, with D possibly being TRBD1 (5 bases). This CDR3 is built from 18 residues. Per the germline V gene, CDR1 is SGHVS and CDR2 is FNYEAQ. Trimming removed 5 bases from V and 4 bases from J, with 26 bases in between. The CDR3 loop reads CASSPQVWGKWGITEAFF. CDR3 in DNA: TGTGCCAGCAGCCCCCAGGTATGGGGCAAGTGGGGGATCACTGAAGCTTTCTTT.

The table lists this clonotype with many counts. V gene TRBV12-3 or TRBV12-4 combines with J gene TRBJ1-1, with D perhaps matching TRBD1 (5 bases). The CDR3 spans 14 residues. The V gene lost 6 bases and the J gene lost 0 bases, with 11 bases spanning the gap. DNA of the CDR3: TGTGCCAGCAGCCCGGGACGTATGAACACTGAAGCTTTCTTT. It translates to CASSPGRMNTEAFF.

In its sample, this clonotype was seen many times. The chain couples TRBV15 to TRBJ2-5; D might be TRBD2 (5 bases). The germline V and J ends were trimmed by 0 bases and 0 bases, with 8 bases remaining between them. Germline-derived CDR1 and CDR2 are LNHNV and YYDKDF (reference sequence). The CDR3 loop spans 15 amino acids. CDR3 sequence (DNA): TGTGCCACCAGCAGAGACCGAGGGTACCAAGAGACCCAGTACTTC. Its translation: CATSRDRGYQETQYF.

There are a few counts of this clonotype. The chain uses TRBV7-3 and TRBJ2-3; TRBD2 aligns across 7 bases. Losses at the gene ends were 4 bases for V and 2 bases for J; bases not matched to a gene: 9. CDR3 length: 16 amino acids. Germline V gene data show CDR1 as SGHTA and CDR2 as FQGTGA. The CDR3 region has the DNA TGTGCCAGCAGCTGGACGGGGGGAGATTACACAGATACGCAGTATTTT. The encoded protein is CASSWTGGDYTDTQYF. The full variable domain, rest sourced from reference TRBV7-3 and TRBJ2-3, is GAGVSQTPSNKVTEKGKYVELRCDPISGHTALYWYRQSLGQGPEFLIYFQGTGAADDSGLPNDRFFAVRPEGSVSTLKIQRTERGDSAVYLCASSWTGGDYTDTQYFGPGTRLTVL.